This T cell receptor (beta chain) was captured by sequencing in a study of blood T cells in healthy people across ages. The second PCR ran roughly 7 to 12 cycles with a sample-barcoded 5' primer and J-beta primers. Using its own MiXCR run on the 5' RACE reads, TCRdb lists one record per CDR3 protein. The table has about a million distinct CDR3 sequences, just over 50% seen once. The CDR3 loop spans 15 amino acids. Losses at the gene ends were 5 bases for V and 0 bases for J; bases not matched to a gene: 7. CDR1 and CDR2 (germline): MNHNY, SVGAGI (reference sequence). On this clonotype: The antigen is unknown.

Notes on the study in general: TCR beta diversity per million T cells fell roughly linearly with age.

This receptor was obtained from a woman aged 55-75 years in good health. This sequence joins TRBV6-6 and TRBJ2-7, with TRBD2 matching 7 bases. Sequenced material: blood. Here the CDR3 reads CASSKPSGLSYEQYF. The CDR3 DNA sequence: TGTGCCAGCAGTAAACCTAGCGGACTCTCCTACGAGCAGTACTTC.